This TCR beta chain comes out of a study of blood T cell repertoires in COVID-19. Using immunoSEQ multiplex PCR, the repertoire was profiled, and TCRdb retains in-frame clones only, with some absent. The data show 200,000 to 250,000 clones, 70% to 85% seen once. Seattle's enrolled individuals joined amid active infection and were then monitored longitudinally. Losses at the gene ends were 4 bases for V and 6 bases for J; bases not matched to a gene: 8. This CDR3 region has 16 residues. Germline CDR1 LGHDT, CDR2 YNNKEL (reference sequence). This clone was detected only a few times. This chain joins TRBV3-1 (or the pseudogene TRBV3-2) and TRBJ1-6; 8 bases are shared with TRBD1. Sequencing was done on a sample of peripheral blood. The sequence was collected from a woman aged 80 or older with COVID-19, enrolled during active disease. The CDR3 sequence is CASSLLTGDGNSPLHF. CDR3 bases: TGTGCCAGCAGCCTTTTGACAGGGGATGGTAATTCACCCCTCCACTTT.